These 20 T cell receptor beta chains originate from one sample sequenced in a study of blood T cell repertoires in COVID-19. Some clones are missing from TCRdb's copy, which holds only in-frame ones; the method was immunoSEQ multiplex PCR. The sample carries approximately 75,000 clones, around 67% recorded once. Sequencing was performed on peripheral blood. These receptors were collected from a human donor with acute or convalescent COVID-19. The donor label of this sample is uncertain.

The chain is built from TRBV21-1 and TRBJ2-7; the DNA was not used to check the table's D call, TRBD2. TRBV21-1 represents a pseudogene. CDR3 length: 12 amino acids. The CDR3 DNA is TGTGCCAGCAGCGCCGGCTCCTACGAGCAGTACGTC. It translates to CASSAGSYEQYV.

This rearrangement joins TRBV18 to TRBJ2-3; 9 bases agree with TRBD2. The CDR3 loop spans 18 amino acids. V trimming: 3 bases; J trimming: 4 bases; junction bases outside the gene matches: 14. Germline CDR1 KGHSH, CDR2 LQKENI. In DNA form, the CDR3 reads TGTGCCAGCTCACCCGTCGAGAACCTAGCGGGATTCCCAGATACGCAGTATTTT. This translates into CASSPVENLAGFPDTQYF.

The rearrangement uses TRBV7-2 and TRBJ2-2; 8 nucleotides align to TRBD1. After removal of 5 bases from V and 13 bases from J, the junction contained 12 bases not matched to a gene. CDR3 length equals 14 residues. The germline V gene has CDR1 SGHTA and CDR2 FQGNSA. DNA of the CDR3: TGTGCCAGCAGCCTCACCCGACAGGGGCGCGTGCTGTTTTTT. This sequence encodes CASSLTRQGRVLFF.

The genes are TRBV7-8 and TRBJ2-7; TRBD1 matches 7 bases. The CDR3 sequence is 15 residues long. J lost 4 bases, V lost 5 bases, and 11 bases had no gene match. Germline V CDR1 and CDR2: SGHVS, FQNEAQ. This CDR3 reads CASSPSTGDRYEQYF. CDR3 DNA sequence: TGTGCCAGCAGCCCTTCAACAGGGGACAGATACGAGCAGTACTTC.

This clone was picked up many times. CDR3 loop: CATRTQRGTSTGELFF. In DNA, the CDR3 is TGTGCCACCCGGACACAAAGGGGGACGAGCACCGGGGAGCTGTTTTTT. This chain connects TRBV2 to TRBJ2-2, with D perhaps matching TRBD1 (6 bases). The CDR3 length is 16 residues. Trimming left V 10 bases short and J 4 bases short, with 22 bases between. Looked up from germline, CDR1 is SNHLY and CDR2 is FYNNEI.

The V call is TRBV7-3, the J call TRBJ2-1, with 7 bases aligning to TRBD1. Germline V lookup: CDR1 SGHTA, CDR2 FQGTGA. The CDR3 has 15 amino acids. The trim removed 5 bases at V and 4 bases at J, leaving 8 bases unmatched. The CDR3 nucleotides are TGTGCCAGCAGCCCCCGACAGGGACCTTACAATGAGCAGTTCTTC. Its translation: CASSPRQGPYNEQFF.

The V call is TRBV6-5, the J call TRBJ2-1; 12 nucleotides line up with TRBD1. CDR1 and CDR2 (germline): MNHEY, SVGAGI. The CDR3 extends over 14 amino acids. After removal of 7 bases from V and 7 bases from J, the junction contained 5 bases not matched to a gene. In DNA form, the CDR3 reads TGTGCCAGCAAGCCGGGACAGGGGGCAAATGAGCAGTTCTTC. This codes for CASKPGQGANEQFF.

The V call is TRBV9, the J call TRBJ1-1; no clear D. The CDR3 totals 14 residues. The ends were cut back, 4 bases at V and 2 bases at J, with 12 bases in the middle. CDR1 and CDR2 from the germline V gene are SGDLS and YYNGEE. The CDR3 nucleotides read TGTGCCAGCAGCCCGGCGGCGGTCAACACTGAAGCTTTCTTT. This translates into CASSPAAVNTEAFF.

The chain joins TRBV5-1 to TRBJ2-1; D is possibly TRBD2 (6 bases). This CDR3 region has 15 residues. The germline V and J ends were trimmed by 3 bases and 8 bases, with 18 bases remaining between them. Germline CDR1 SGHRS, CDR2 YFSETQ. The CDR3 here is CASSSTGTAPHEQFF. The CDR3 nucleotides read TGCGCCAGCAGCTCCACCGGGACTGCCCCACATGAGCAGTTCTTC.

V and J are TRBV19 and TRBJ2-5; D perhaps matches TRBD2 (6 bases). From germline, CDR1 is LNHDA and CDR2 SQIVND (reference sequence). The CDR3 length is 14 residues. With 7 bases removed from V and 1 base from J, the gap between germline ends came to 13 bases. The CDR3 coding sequence is TGTGCCAGTAACACTCGAGCGGGCCAAGAGACCCAGTACTTC. Protein sequence: CASNTRAGQETQYF.

The rearrangement uses TRBV28 and TRBJ1-2; 8 bases agree with TRBD1. The ends lost 0 bases at V and 4 bases at J; junction bases unmatched: 7. The CDR3 covers 16 residues. CDR1 MDHEN and CDR2 SYDVKM come from the germline V gene. This CDR3 is CASSLWGTGISYGYTF. The CDR3 DNA reads as TGTGCCAGCAGTTTATGGGGGACAGGTATTTCCTATGGCTACACCTTC.

The V gene is TRBV6-2 or TRBV6-3, the J gene TRBJ1-5; a weak D match, TRBD1 (6 bases). The CDR3 covers 13 residues. V lost 4 bases and J 4 bases, leaving 8 bases between the germline ends. Germline V gene sequence: CDR1 MNHEY, CDR2 SVGEGT. CDR3 residues: CASSSQGNQPQHF. The CDR3 nucleotides are TGTGCCAGCAGTTCCCAGGGGAATCAGCCCCAGCATTTT.

V is TRBV9 and J is TRBJ2-5; 10 bases match TRBD2. The V gene's germline CDR1 is SGDLS and CDR2 YYNGEE. CDR3 length equals 15 residues. V lost 6 bases and J lost 1; bases outside the gene matches: 6. The CDR3 spells CASNPAGGLQETQYF. The CDR3 region has the DNA TGTGCCAGCAACCCAGCGGGAGGGCTCCAAGAGACCCAGTACTTC.

Only one count was recorded for this clone. The V call is TRBV7-8, the J call TRBJ1-1; the match to TRBD1 covers 7 bases. The V segment lost 4 bases and the J segment 5 bases; nucleotides outside the gene matches: 4. The CDR3 spans 13 residues. Germline V CDR1 and CDR2: SGHVS, FQNEAQ. The CDR3 coding sequence is TGTGCCAGCAGCTCCAACAGGGGAACTGAAGCTTTCTTT. It is translated as CASSSNRGTEAFF.

The chain has TRBV7-9 and TRBJ1-2; perhaps TRBD1 as D (5 bases). In germline, CDR1 is SEHNR, CDR2 FQNEAQ (reference sequence). V was clipped by 2 bases and J by 6 bases, with 13 bases between them. The CDR3 consists of 14 residues. The CDR3 reads CASSLWGSADGYTF. The CDR3 DNA is TGTGCCAGCAGCTTATGGGGCTCGGCGGATGGCTACACCTTC.

This clone has a handful of counts. V usage is TRBV2 and J usage is TRBJ1-2; 9 bases are a match to TRBD1. J was trimmed by 7 bases and V by 6 bases; bases with no gene match: 6. The CDR3 runs to 13 residues. Germline-derived CDR1 and CDR2 are SNHLY and FYNNEI. The CDR3 region is CASSSGTGLGYTF. DNA for the CDR3: TGTGCCAGCAGCTCCGGGACAGGGCTTGGCTACACCTTC.

V usage is TRBV15 and J usage is TRBJ2-5, with 7 bases lining up with TRBD1. V lost 0 bases and J lost 1; bases outside the gene matches: 8. The germline CDR1 and CDR2 sequences are LNHNV and YYDKDF (reference sequence). This CDR3 spans 17 amino acids. The CDR3 here is CATSRDIGTDGQETQYF. CDR3 nucleotide sequence: TGTGCCACCAGCAGAGATATCGGGACAGACGGCCAAGAGACCCAGTACTTC.

The V gene is TRBV20-1, the J gene TRBJ1-5, with D unclear. V shed 1 base and J shed 5 bases, with 3 bases lying between them. This CDR3 contains 11 residues. Germline V gene sequence: CDR1 DFQATT, CDR2 SNEGSKA (reference sequence). CDR3 bases: TGCAGTGCTAGAGCGGATCAGCCCCAGCATTTT. Translating gives CSARADQPQHF.

V is TRBV27 and J is TRBJ2-1, with 10 bases that match TRBD2. J was trimmed by 9 bases and V by 4 bases; bases with no gene match: 12. This CDR3 comprises 16 residues. Germline CDR1 and CDR2: MNHEY and SMNVEV (reference sequence). The CDR3 coding sequence is TGTGCCAGCAGTTCTCTCTTGCTAGCGGGAGTAGTTGAGCAGTTCTTC. It encodes CASSSLLLAGVVEQFF.

The CDR3 protein is CASSQDMVVSPLHF. The CDR3 DNA reads as TGTGCCAGCAGCCAAGACATGGTAGTCTCACCCCTCCACTTT. This chain uses TRBV14 with TRBJ1-6, with D hard to call. Germline V gives CDR1 SGHDN, CDR2 FVKESK. V dropped 0 bases and J dropped 10 bases, with 10 bases sitting between them. This CDR3 comprises 14 residues.